The 23 T cell receptor beta chains below come from one sample, sequenced in a study of T cells in women clearing cervical HPV infection. Sequenced by immunoSEQ multiplex PCR; TCRdb stores in-frame clones only, minus some. In total, the table holds about 46,000 clones. Sample: blood buffy coat. Every receptor here comes from a woman aged 18 to 75 with a cervical HPV16 infection that either progressed to CIN3+ or cleared (not recorded which).

Notes on this clone: The missing CDR3 end, 3 residues past where the read stops, is filled in from the germline J gene. The V gene is TRBV20-1, the J gene TRBJ2-7; 10 nucleotides line up with TRBD2. The CDR3 has 14 residues. CDR1 and CDR2 (germline): DFQATT, SNEGSKA (reference sequence). V dropped 1 base and J dropped 3; count of bases not matched to a gene: 3. The covered CDR3 bases are TGCAGTGCTAGAGTAGCGGGGGGACACTACGAG. Residues: CSARVAGGHYE. The full CDR3 sequence reads CSARVAGGHYEQYF.

Concerning this clone itself: The read ends 3 residues shy of where the CDR3 ends; the end is completed using the germline J gene. The V and J genes are TRBV10-3 and TRBJ2-7; TRBD1 agrees at 10 bases. The ends lost 6 bases at V and 3 bases at J; junction bases unmatched: 5. The CDR3 runs to 14 residues. The germline V gene encodes CDR1 ENHRY and CDR2 SYGVKD. The sequenced CDR3 bases are TGTGCCATCAGCCAGGACAGGGGGAACTACGAG. This codes for CAISQDRGNYE. The full CDR3 protein reads CAISQDRGNYEQYF.

As concerns this clone: The read is 3 residues too short to cover the CDR3 end, so that end is filled in from the germline J gene. Distinct nucleotide sequences in the sample also encode this CDR3. The gene calls are TRBV19 and TRBJ1-3, with 7 nucleotides matching TRBD1. The CDR3 has 17 amino acids. Germline V gene sequence: CDR1 LNHDA, CDR2 SQIVND (reference sequence). V was pared by 5 bases and J by 4 bases, with 14 bases of the junction left unmatched. CDR3 bases read: TGTGCCAGTAGTTCCCGCCGGGAGGGGGCGAGAGGAAACACC. Translating it yields CASSSRREGARGNT. The full CDR3 protein reads CASSSRREGARGNTIYF.

In regard to this clone: The CDR3 end is not reached by the read, which stops 3 residues before it; the germline J gene fills it in. The chain employs TRBV6-2 or TRBV6-3 and TRBJ2-5; D gene uncertain. The ends were cut back, 2 bases at V and 5 bases at J, with 6 bases in the middle. Looked up from germline, CDR1 is MNHEY and CDR2 is SVGEGT. This CDR3 has 12 residues. CDR3 DNA, as far as it was read: TGTGCCAGCAGTTACCCTCGGGAGACC. It specifies CASSYPRET. The whole CDR3 reads CASSYPRETQYF.

A word on this clone: The read is 3 residues too short to cover the CDR3 end, so that end is filled in from the germline J gene. The genes are TRBV5-6 and TRBJ2-7; 12 bases align to TRBD2. Germline CDR1 and CDR2: SGHDT and YYEEEE. V lost 1 base to trimming and J lost 1 base; unmatched junction nucleotides: 0. The CDR3 is made up of 15 amino acids. The DNA read from the CDR3 is TGTGCCAGCAGCTTGACTAGCGGGGGGTCCTACGAG. Translating it yields CASSLTSGGSYE. The whole CDR3 region reads CASSLTSGGSYEQYF.

As for this clone: Coverage ceases 3 residues before the CDR3 finishes, and the germline J gene fills in the end. The gene calls are TRBV5-5 and TRBJ2-7; 8 bases fit TRBD1. V trimming: 0 bases; J trimming: 3 bases; junction bases outside the gene matches: 5. Looked up from germline, CDR1 is SGHKS and CDR2 is YYEKEE (reference sequence). The CDR3 has 15 amino acids. CDR3 in amino acids: CASSLEAGGFYEQYF. The sequenced part of the CDR3 DNA is TGTGCCAGCAGCTTGGAGGCAGGGGGCTTCTACGAG.

As concerns this clone: The read is 3 residues too short to cover the CDR3 end, so that end is filled in from the germline J gene. The chain has TRBV6-1 and TRBJ2-3, with a possible D match to TRBD2 (6 bases). The CDR3 loop spans 17 amino acids. Germline CDR1 MNHNS, CDR2 SASEGT. The germline V and J ends were trimmed by 0 bases and 4 bases, with 17 bases remaining between them. The DNA read from the CDR3 is TGTGCCAGCAGTGAAGCGCCCCCCGGGGGTTTCGCAGATACG. It translates to CASSEAPPGGFADT. The whole CDR3 is CASSEAPPGGFADTQYF.

Comments on this clone: The read ends 3 residues early relative to the CDR3; the germline J gene fills the gap. J is TRBJ2-4 and V is TRBV7-2, with D possibly being TRBD1 (5 bases). The CDR3 covers 14 residues. Germline loops: CDR1 SGHTA, CDR2 FQGNSA. The CDR3 bases that were read are TGTGCCAGCAGCTTCCAAACAGGCTACTATGGT. It specifies CASSFQTGYYG. The entire CDR3 sequence reads CASSFQTGYYGQYF.

Concerning this clone: The read comes to an end 3 residues before the CDR3 does, leaving the germline J gene to fill in the end. V gene TRBV7-6 combines with J gene TRBJ2-7; 9 bases agree with TRBD1. The CDR3 sequence is 15 residues long. The germline V gene encodes CDR1 SGHVS and CDR2 FNYEAQ. The ends lost 4 bases at V and 4 bases at J; junction bases unmatched: 8. The sequenced CDR3 bases are TGTGCCAGCAGCTACCGACAGGGGGAGAGGTACGAG. Residues: CASSYRQGERYE. The whole CDR3 is CASSYRQGERYEQYF.

In the case of this clone: The CDR3 goes on 3 residues after the read ends, and that part is filled in from the germline J gene. The rearrangement joins TRBV19 to TRBJ2-4; 10 bases agree with TRBD2. V shed 7 bases, J shed 9 bases, and the junction held 12 bases outside the gene matches. This CDR3 is built from 15 residues. Per the germline V gene, CDR1 is LNHDA and CDR2 is SQIVND (reference sequence). The CDR3 DNA, read in part, is TGTGCCAGTATGGGACTAGCGTCCCCTCGAGGCATT. Translation: CASMGLASPRGI. The full CDR3 protein reads CASMGLASPRGIQYF. Variable domain in full (rest from reference TRBV19 and TRBJ2-4): DGGITQSPKYLFRKEGQNVTLSCEQNLNHDAMYWYRQDPGQGLRLIYYSQIVNDFQKGDIAEGYSVSREKKESFPLTVTSAQKNPTAFYLCASMGLASPRGIQYFGAGTRLSVL.

For this clone: The CDR3 end lies 3 residues beyond the end of the read and is filled in from the germline J gene. V is TRBV7-9 and J is TRBJ2-5; D not resolved. The germline V and J ends were trimmed by 5 bases and 5 bases, with 9 bases remaining between them. There are 12 residues in the CDR3. Germline CDR1 reads SEHNR; CDR2 reads FQNEAQ (reference sequence). CDR3 sequence: CASSALGETQYF. CDR3 bases read: TGTGCCAGCAGCGCACTCGGGGAGACC.

For this clone: The read terminates 3 residues ahead of where the CDR3 ends, so the germline J gene completes it. V is TRBV5-6 and J is TRBJ1-1, with 8 bases identical to TRBD1. This CDR3 is built from 14 residues. V lost 5 bases and J lost 0; bases outside the gene matches: 3. Germline assignment: CDR1 SGHDT and CDR2 YYEEEE. The sequenced CDR3 bases are TGTGCCAGCAGAGGGACAGGAATGAACACTGAA. It is translated as CASRGTGMNTE. The full CDR3 is CASRGTGMNTEAFF.

Note on this clone: Sequencing ends 3 residues short of the CDR3 end; the germline J gene provides the rest. V is TRBV6-2 or TRBV6-3 and J is TRBJ2-1, with D possibly TRBD2 on 5 matching bases. CDR3 length: 15 residues. Germline values: CDR1 MNHEY, CDR2 SVGEGT. The germline V and J ends were trimmed by 6 bases and 4 bases, with 16 bases remaining between them. The CDR3 spells CASSDPLVGYNEQFF. Incomplete CDR3 DNA: TGTGCCAGCAGCGACCCACTAGTGGGTTACAATGAG.

A remark on this clone: The read ends 3 residues before the CDR3 terminus; that terminus is restored from the germline J gene. The chain links TRBV20-1 to TRBJ2-6; 7 nucleotides match TRBD1. This CDR3 has 16 residues. V trimming: 3 bases; J trimming: 0 bases; junction bases outside the gene matches: 5. CDR1 is DFQATT and CDR2 is SNEGSKA in the germline V gene (reference sequence). This chain's CDR3 is CSASRQGFSGANVLTF. Partial CDR3 DNA: TGCAGTGCTAGCAGACAGGGATTCTCTGGGGCCAACGTC.

Concerning this clone itself: The CDR3 is cut off 3 residues early in the read; its end comes from the germline J gene. V gene TRBV19 combines with J gene TRBJ1-1; D is possibly TRBD1 (5 bases). Germline CDR1 reads LNHDA; CDR2 reads SQIVND (reference sequence). V lost 3 bases to trimming and J lost 5 bases, with 16 bases between them. This CDR3 has 15 residues. CDR3 loop: CASSIGLLRGTEAFF. The sequenced CDR3 bases are TGTGCCAGTAGTATTGGATTGCTGAGGGGTACTGAA.

On this clone itself: The observed sequence ends 3 residues before the CDR3 terminus, with the missing tail filled in from the germline J gene. The chain uses TRBV19 and TRBJ2-7; tentatively, D is TRBD2 (6 bases). CDR1 and CDR2 from the germline V gene are LNHDA and SQIVND (reference sequence). V was shortened by 1 base and J by 3 bases, with 13 bases between the two germline ends. CDR3 length equals 15 residues. CDR3 loop: CASSIARRADYEQYF. The CDR3 DNA, read in part, is TGTGCCAGTAGTATAGCAAGGAGGGCCGACTACGAG.

The CDR3 DNA, read in part, is TGTGCCAGCAGTGGGACAGTTAGCTCCTACGAG. Translation: CASSGTVSSYE. Given in full, the CDR3 is CASSGTVSSYEQYF. The chain combines TRBV2 with TRBJ2-7; D possibly corresponds to TRBD1 (6 bases). The CDR3 end is not reached by the read, which stops 3 residues before it; the germline J gene fills it in. The CDR3 extends over 14 amino acids. V lost 4 bases and J lost 0, with 10 bases in between. Looked up from germline, CDR1 is SNHLY and CDR2 is FYNNEI.

Comment on this clone: The read comes to an end 3 residues before the CDR3 does, leaving the germline J gene to fill in the end. This chain uses TRBV7-8 with TRBJ1-2; 9 nucleotides match TRBD1. There are 15 residues in the CDR3. Germline CDR1 is SGHVS and CDR2 is FQNEAQ. V dropped 4 bases and J dropped 5; count of bases not matched to a gene: 8. This chain's CDR3 is CASSSHGQGTYGYTF. Incomplete CDR3 DNA: TGTGCCAGCAGCTCCCACGGACAGGGGACTTATGGC. Filled out from reference TRBV7-8 and TRBJ1-2, the complete variable domain reads GAGVSQSPRYKVAKRGQDVALRCDPISGHVSLFWYQQALGQGPEFLTYFQNEAQLDKSGLPSDRFFAERPEGSVSTLKIQRTQQEDSAVYLCASSSHGQGTYGYTFGSGTRLTVV.

The sequenced CDR3 bases are TGCAGTGCTAGCTCGGGGCGACAGGCTCACTCCTACGAG. Protein sequence: CSASSGRQAHSYE. The complete CDR3 reads CSASSGRQAHSYEQYF. The V and J genes are TRBV20-1 and TRBJ2-7; a weak D match, TRBD1 (6 bases). The CDR3 goes on 3 residues after the read ends, and that part is filled in from the germline J gene. The germline gives CDR1 DFQATT, CDR2 SNEGSKA (reference sequence). The V end was cut by 3 bases, the J end by 0 bases, with 18 bases between. This CDR3 has 16 residues.

A word on this clone: The CDR3 end lies 3 residues beyond the end of the read and is filled in from the germline J gene. The chain carries TRBV18 and TRBJ1-1, with TRBD1 as a possible D gene (5 bases). Germline V gene lookup returns CDR1 KGHSH and CDR2 LQKENI. Trimming shortened V by 5 bases and J by 6 bases, and 19 bases separated the two germline ends. The CDR3 totals 15 residues. CDR3 sequence reads: CASSTGGYSDSEAFF. CDR3 bases read: TGTGCCAGCTCAACGGGGGGGTATTCGGATTCTGAA.

Turning to this clone: The CDR3 end falls 3 residues outside the read, so it is completed with the germline J gene. V usage is TRBV18 and J usage is TRBJ2-3; a possible D gene is TRBD2 (6 bases). Trimming shortened V by 8 bases and J by 3 bases, and 21 bases separated the two germline ends. Germline lookup yields CDR1 KGHSH and CDR2 LQKENI. The CDR3 sequence is 16 residues long. CDR3 sequence reads: CASLQSSERGTDTQYF. The sequenced CDR3 bases are TGTGCCAGCCTGCAGTCTAGCGAAAGAGGGACAGATACG.

Notes on this clone: The read stops 3 residues short of the end of the CDR3; the missing end is completed from the germline J gene. The chain links TRBV7-6 to TRBJ1-2; D not certain. Trimming took 2 bases from V and 5 from J, leaving 12 bases between them. Looked up from germline, CDR1 is SGHVS and CDR2 is FNYEAQ. This CDR3 has 14 amino acids. The CDR3 loop reads CASSLSRGLYGYTF. The sequenced part of the CDR3 DNA is TGTGCCAGCAGCTTATCTCGGGGTCTTTATGGC.

About this clone: From the germline J gene comes the end of the CDR3, since the read stops 3 residues before it. V usage is TRBV6-2 or TRBV6-3 and J usage is TRBJ1-4, with D possibly matching TRBD1 (5 bases). CDR3 length: 14 amino acids. Per germline, CDR1 MNHEY and CDR2 SVGEGT. V was pared by 4 bases and J by 6 bases, with 12 bases between. The CDR3: CASSSGGMDEKLFF. Incomplete CDR3 DNA: TGTGCCAGCAGTTCGGGGGGGATGGATGAAAAA.